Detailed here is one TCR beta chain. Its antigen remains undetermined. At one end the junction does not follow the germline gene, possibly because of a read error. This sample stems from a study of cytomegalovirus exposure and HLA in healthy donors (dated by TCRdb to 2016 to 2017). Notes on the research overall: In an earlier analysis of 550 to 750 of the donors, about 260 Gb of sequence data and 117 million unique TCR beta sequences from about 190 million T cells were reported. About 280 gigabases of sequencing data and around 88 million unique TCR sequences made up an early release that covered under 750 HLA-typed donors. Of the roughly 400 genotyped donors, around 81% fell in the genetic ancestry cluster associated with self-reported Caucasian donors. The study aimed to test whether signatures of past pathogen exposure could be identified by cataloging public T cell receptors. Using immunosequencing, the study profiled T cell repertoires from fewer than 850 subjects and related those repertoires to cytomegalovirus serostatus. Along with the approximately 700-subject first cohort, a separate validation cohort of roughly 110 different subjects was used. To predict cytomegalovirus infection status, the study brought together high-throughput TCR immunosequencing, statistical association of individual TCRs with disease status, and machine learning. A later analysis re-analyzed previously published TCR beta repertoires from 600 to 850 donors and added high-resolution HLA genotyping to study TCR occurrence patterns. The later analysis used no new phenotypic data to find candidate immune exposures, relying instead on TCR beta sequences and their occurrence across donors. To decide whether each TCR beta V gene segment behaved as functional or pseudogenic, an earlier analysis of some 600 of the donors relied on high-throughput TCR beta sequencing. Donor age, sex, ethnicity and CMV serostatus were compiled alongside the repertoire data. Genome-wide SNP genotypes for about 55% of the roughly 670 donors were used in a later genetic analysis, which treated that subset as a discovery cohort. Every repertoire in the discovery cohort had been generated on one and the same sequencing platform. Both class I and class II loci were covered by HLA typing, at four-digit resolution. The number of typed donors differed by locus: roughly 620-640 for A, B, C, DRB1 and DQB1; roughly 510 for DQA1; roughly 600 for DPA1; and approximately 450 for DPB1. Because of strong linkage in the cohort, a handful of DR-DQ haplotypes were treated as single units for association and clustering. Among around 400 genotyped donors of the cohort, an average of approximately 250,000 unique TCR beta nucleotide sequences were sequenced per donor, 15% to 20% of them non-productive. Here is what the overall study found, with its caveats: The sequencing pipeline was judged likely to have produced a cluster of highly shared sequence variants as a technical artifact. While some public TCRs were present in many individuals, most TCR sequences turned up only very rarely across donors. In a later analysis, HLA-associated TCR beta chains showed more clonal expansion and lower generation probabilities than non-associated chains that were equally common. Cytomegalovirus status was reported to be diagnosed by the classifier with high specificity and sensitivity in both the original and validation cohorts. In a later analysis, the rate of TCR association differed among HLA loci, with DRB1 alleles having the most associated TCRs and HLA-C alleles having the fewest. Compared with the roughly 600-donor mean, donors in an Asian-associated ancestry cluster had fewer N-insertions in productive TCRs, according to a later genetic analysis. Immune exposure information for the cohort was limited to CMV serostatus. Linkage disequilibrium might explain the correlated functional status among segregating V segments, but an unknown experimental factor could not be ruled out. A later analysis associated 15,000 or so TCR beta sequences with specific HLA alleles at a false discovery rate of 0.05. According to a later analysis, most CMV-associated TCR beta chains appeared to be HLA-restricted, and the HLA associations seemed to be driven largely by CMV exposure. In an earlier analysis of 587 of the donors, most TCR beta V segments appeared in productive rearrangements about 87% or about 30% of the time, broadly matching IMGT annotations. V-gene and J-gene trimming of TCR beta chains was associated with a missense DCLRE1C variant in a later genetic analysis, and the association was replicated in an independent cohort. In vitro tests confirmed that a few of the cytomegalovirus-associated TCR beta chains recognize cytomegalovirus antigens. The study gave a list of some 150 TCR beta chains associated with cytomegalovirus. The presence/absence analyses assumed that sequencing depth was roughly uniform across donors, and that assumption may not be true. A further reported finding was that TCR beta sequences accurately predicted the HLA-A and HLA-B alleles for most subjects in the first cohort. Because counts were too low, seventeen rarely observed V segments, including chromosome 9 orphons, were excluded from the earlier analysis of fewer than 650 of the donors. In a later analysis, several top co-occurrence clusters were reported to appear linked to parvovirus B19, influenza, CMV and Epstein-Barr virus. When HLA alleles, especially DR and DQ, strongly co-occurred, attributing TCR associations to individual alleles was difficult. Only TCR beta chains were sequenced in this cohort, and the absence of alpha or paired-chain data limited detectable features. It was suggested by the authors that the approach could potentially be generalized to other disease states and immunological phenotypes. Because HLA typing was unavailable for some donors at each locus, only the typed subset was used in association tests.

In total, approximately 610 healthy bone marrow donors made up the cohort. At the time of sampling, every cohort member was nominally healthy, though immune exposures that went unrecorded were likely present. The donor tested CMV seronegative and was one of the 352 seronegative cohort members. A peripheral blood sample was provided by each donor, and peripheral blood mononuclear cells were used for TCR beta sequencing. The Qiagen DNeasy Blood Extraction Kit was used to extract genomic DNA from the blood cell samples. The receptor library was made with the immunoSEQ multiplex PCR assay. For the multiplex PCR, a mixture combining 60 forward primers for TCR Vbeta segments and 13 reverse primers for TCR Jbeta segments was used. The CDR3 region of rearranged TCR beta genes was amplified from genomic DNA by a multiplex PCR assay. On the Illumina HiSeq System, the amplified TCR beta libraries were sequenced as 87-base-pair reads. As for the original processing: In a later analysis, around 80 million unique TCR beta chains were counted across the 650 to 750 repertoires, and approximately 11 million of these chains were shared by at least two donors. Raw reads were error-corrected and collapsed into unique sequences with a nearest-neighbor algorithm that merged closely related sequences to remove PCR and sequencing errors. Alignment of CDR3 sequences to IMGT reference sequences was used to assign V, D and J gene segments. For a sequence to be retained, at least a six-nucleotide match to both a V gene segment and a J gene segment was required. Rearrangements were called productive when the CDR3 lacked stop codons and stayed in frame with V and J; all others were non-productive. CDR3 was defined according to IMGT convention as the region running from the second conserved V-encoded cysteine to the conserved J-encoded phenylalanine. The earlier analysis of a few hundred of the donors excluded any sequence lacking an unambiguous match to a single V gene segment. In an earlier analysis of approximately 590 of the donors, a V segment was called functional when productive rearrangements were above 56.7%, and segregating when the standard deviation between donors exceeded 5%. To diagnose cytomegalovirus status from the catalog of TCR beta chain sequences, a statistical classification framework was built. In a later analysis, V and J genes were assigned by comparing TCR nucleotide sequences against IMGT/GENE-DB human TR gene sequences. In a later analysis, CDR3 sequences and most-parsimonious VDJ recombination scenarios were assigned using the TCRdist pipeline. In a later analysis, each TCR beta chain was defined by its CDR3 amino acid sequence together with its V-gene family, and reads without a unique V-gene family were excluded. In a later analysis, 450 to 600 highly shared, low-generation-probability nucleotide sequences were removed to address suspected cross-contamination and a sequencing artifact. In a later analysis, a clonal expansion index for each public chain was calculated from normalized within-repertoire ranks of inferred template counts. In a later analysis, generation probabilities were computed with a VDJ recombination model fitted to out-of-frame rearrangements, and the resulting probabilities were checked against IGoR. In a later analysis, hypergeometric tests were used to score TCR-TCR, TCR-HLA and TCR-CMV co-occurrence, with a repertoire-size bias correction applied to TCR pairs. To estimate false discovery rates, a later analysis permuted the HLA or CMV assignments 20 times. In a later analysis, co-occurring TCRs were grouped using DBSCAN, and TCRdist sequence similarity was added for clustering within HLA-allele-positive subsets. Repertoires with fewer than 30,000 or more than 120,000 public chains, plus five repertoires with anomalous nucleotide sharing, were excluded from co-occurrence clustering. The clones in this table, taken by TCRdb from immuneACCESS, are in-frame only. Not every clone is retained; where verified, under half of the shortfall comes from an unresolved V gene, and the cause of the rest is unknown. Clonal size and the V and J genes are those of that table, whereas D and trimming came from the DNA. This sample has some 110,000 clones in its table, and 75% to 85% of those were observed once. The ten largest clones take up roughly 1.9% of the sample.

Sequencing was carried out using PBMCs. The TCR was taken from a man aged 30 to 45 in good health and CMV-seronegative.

The DNA sequence reads TGTGCCAGTAGTATATTCCGGGGGAGCTCCTACGAGCAGCACTTC. The encoded protein is CASSIFRGSSYEQHF. The sequence is built from TRBV19 and TRBJ2-7; possibly the D gene is TRBD2, per 6 matching bases. The CDR3 contains 15 residues, cysteine and phenylalanine counted. Only the CDR3 portion is preserved as DNA: 45 bases, with reading frame beginning at the first base. CDR1 LNHDA and CDR2 SQIVND are derived from the germline V gene (reference sequence). The full variable domain, with segments outside the CDR3 supplied by the reference TRBV19 and TRBJ2-7 proteins, appears as DGGITQSPKYLFRKEGQNVTLSCEQNLNHDAMYWYRQDPGQGLRLIYYSQIVNDFQKGDIAEGYSVSREKKESFPLTVTSAQKNPTAFYLCASSIFRGSSYEQHFGPGTRLTVT.